This T cell receptor beta chain derives from a study of a mutant IDH1 vaccine in newly diagnosed glioma. Turning to the study itself: The vaccination schedule gave patients eight doses in weeks 1, 3, 5, 7, 11, 15, 19 and 23. Patients' prior therapy spanned radiotherapy, temozolomide, or both; most underwent both.

With regard to this clone: The target antigen is unknown.

The data were produced by immunoSEQ multiplex PCR, yet TCRdb's version contains in-frame clones alone and is incomplete. The sample has tens of thousands of clones; 90% to 95% are singletons. Time point defined: week 5, during vaccination. Each dose of the vaccine consisted of 300 ug of mutant IDH1 20-mer peptide, with topical imiquimod. This specimen was PBMCs, taken from a glioma patient whose treatment included an IDH1 peptide vaccine. The TCR comes from a woman between 50 and 59 years old with glioma.

The CDR3 DNA sequence: TGTGCCAGCTCACCACCGGGGGTTGCAGAGACCCAGTACTTC. Amino acid sequence: CASSPPGVAETQYF. J is TRBJ2-5 and V is TRBV18, with D perhaps TRBD1 or TRBD2 (5 bases each). Germline CDR1 is KGHSH and CDR2 is LQKENI. The V end lost 0 bases, the J end lost 4 bases, and 9 bases lay between the germline ends. The CDR3 totals 14 residues.